Shown below are 4 T cell receptor beta chains from a single sample sequenced in a study of T cell responses to AZD1222 COVID-19 vaccine. The method was immunoSEQ multiplex PCR; TCRdb's version includes in-frame clones alone and lacks a portion of them. The sample holds under 200,000 clones, roughly nine tenths seen once. This material consisted of peripheral blood, taken on day 0 of AZD1222 vaccination. These receptors all stem from an adult in good health.

The rearrangement links TRBV28 to TRBJ1-1; D remains ambiguous. The CDR3 contains 13 residues. Germline CDR1 is MDHEN and CDR2 is SYDVKM. With 4 bases removed from V and 8 bases from J, the gap between germline ends came to 14 bases. In DNA form, the CDR3 reads TGTGCCAGCAGTTCTGGAGAACGTTGGGAAGCTTTCTTT. It codes for CASSSGERWEAFF.

This sequence joins TRBV10-3 and TRBJ1-5, with D tentatively TRBD1 (5 bases). Germline values: CDR1 ENHRY, CDR2 SYGVKD. The V gene lost 2 bases and the J gene lost 15 bases, with 17 bases spanning the gap. The CDR3 is 13 amino acids. The CDR3 DNA sequence: TGTGCCATCAGTGAGGGGGCCCATCAAAGTACGCATTTT. It is translated as CAISEGAHQSTHF.

The rearrangement links TRBV28 to TRBJ1-1; 7 bases agree with TRBD1. The CDR3 loop spans 12 amino acids. After removal of 5 bases from V and 8 bases from J, the junction contained 5 bases not matched to a gene. Germline V gives CDR1 MDHEN, CDR2 SYDVKM. CDR3 sequence: CASSPNRGEAFF. CDR3 DNA sequence: TGTGCCAGCAGTCCAAACAGGGGCGAAGCTTTCTTT.

The chain employs TRBV28 and TRBJ2-7; TRBD2 is a possible D gene (7 bases). The CDR3 length is 14 residues. Trimming removed 5 bases from V and 3 bases from J, with 14 bases in between. CDR1 and CDR2 from the germline V gene are MDHEN and SYDVKM. Here the CDR3 reads CASSTHGGLYEQYF. The DNA for the CDR3 is TGTGCCAGCAGTACCCACGGGGGGCTCTACGAGCAGTACTTC.